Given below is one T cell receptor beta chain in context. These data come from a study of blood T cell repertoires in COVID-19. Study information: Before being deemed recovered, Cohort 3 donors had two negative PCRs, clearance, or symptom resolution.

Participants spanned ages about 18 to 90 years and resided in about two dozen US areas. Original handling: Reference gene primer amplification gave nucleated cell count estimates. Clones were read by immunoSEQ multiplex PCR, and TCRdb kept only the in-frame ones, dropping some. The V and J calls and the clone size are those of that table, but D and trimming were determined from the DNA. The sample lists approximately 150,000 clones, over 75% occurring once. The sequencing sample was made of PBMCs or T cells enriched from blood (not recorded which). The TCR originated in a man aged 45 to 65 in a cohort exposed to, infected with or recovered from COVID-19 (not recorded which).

CDR3 loop: CASSEGANYGYTF. CDR3 nucleotides: TGCGCCAGCAGTGAAGGAGCTAACTATGGCTACACCTTC. The V and J genes are TRBV10-1 and TRBJ1-2, with D unclear. Germline V gene lookup returns CDR1 WNHNN and CDR2 SYGVQD (reference sequence). V lost 3 bases and J 0 bases, leaving 5 bases between the germline ends. The CDR3 consists of 13 residues.